This record looks at one TCR beta chain sequence and its context. Generated by immunoSEQ multiplex PCR, the TCRdb table keeps only in-frame clones and is missing some. The sample has tens of thousands of clones; roughly nine tenths are singletons. This specimen comes from a study of OX40 agonist ivuxolimab in advanced cancers. Turning to the study itself: Patients were given ivuxolimab, an antibody that agonizes OX40 (CD134). Patients in the trial were receiving intravenous ivuxolimab every 2 weeks, at doses of 0.01 to 10 mg/kg. Dose-escalation patients' cancers were hepatocellular carcinoma, melanoma, renal cell or head and neck cancer.

Drawing of blood for sampling happened at baseline, at cycle 4 day 1, and at cycle 7 day 1. The clonotype comes from an adult with an advanced solid tumor such as melanoma, head and neck, liver or kidney cancer. This material consisted of CD4+ or CD8+ T cells sorted from blood, taken in a trial of the OX40 agonist ivuxolimab.

CDR3 in DNA: TGTGCCAGCAGCTCTACAGGTCTCCACTACACCTTC. Its protein is CASSSTGLHYTF. This chain joins TRBV7-9 and TRBJ1-2, with D possibly matching TRBD1 (5 bases). CDR3 length equals 12 residues. The V gene lost 4 bases and the J gene lost 10 bases, with 13 bases spanning the gap. The V gene's germline CDR1 is SEHNR and CDR2 FQNEAQ (reference sequence).